One and the same sample provided the 30 T cell receptor beta chains below, sequenced in a study of blood T cell repertoires in COVID-19. Profiling relied on immunoSEQ multiplex PCR, and the TCRdb table lists in-frame clones only, not all of them. The sample has about 160,000 clones, less than 85% seen once. Input material: peripheral blood. These receptor sequences come from a woman in her fifties or sixties with COVID-19, enrolled during active disease.

The V and J genes are TRBV18 and TRBJ1-5; maybe TRBD1 (6 bases). Trimming cost V 3 bases and J 2 bases, with 11 bases left between them. The CDR3 sequence is 15 residues long. CDR1 is KGHSH and CDR2 is LQKENI in the germline V gene. The CDR3 loop is CASSPGTLGNQPQHF. The DNA of the CDR3 is TGTGCCAGCTCACCGGGGACACTTGGCAATCAGCCCCAGCATTTT.

The V gene is TRBV10-3, the J gene TRBJ1-2; the D gene is possibly TRBD1 (5 bases). Germline CDR1 reads ENHRY; CDR2 reads SYGVKD. The CDR3 is 14 amino acids. V was clipped by 2 bases and J by 4 bases, with 11 bases between them. DNA for the CDR3: TGTGCCATCAGTGAGGCAGGGCAATTCTATGGCTACACCTTC. Translation gives CAISEAGQFYGYTF.

This clone was seen many times. The chain combines TRBV24-1 with TRBJ2-5, with D possibly TRBD1 on 8 matching bases. Germline CDR1 and CDR2: KGHDR and SFDVKD. V was shortened by 3 bases and J by 7 bases, with 14 bases between the two germline ends. The CDR3 has 14 amino acids. The CDR3: CATSDGQGGGTQYF. In DNA, the CDR3 is TGTGCCACCAGTGATGGACAGGGCGGGGGGACCCAGTACTTC.

V is TRBV30 and J is TRBJ2-3; 10 bases match TRBD2. J was trimmed by 6 bases and V by 3 bases; bases with no gene match: 6. CDR3 length: 14 residues. CDR1 GTSNPN and CDR2 SVGIG come from the germline V gene (reference sequence). The CDR3 region has the DNA TGTGCCTGGAGCCTGACTAGCGGGCGGGATACGCAGTATTTT. Protein product: CAWSLTSGRDTQYF. Full variable domain (missing parts from reference TRBV30 and TRBJ2-3): SQTIHQWPATLVQPVGSPLSLECTVEGTSNPNLYWYRQAAGRGLQLLFYSVGIGQISSEVPQNLSASRPQDRQFILSSKKLLLSDSGFYLCAWSLTSGRDTQYFGPGTRLTVL.

This sequence joins TRBV19 and TRBJ1-5; no reliable D call. Germline loops: CDR1 LNHDA, CDR2 SQIVND (reference sequence). This CDR3 spans 15 amino acids. Deletions cut 7 bases from V and 2 bases from J, with 15 bases between. The CDR3: CASIQTSTGNQPQHF. The CDR3 DNA follows: TGTGCCAGTATTCAGACTTCGACGGGCAATCAGCCCCAGCATTTT.

The chain is built from TRBV27 and TRBJ2-1; D is possibly TRBD1 (7 bases). Germline CDR1 and CDR2: MNHEY and SMNVEV (reference sequence). The CDR3 is made up of 16 amino acids. The CDR3 loop is CATAGGTTGPYNEQFF. CDR3 DNA sequence: TGTGCTACCGCCGGCGGGACGACAGGGCCCTACAATGAGCAGTTCTTC.

The V call is TRBV29-1, the J call TRBJ2-3, with 11 bases that match TRBD2. Germline loops: CDR1 SQVTM, CDR2 ANQGSEA. The CDR3 has 18 amino acids. V shed 3 bases, J shed 1 base, and the junction held 12 bases outside the gene matches. DNA for the CDR3: TGCAGCGTTGAGGGGTTTAGACTAGCGGGGACCCGCACAGATACGCAGTATTTT. It is translated as CSVEGFRLAGTRTDTQYF.

The table lists this clone with many counts. The chain couples TRBV19 to TRBJ1-5; TRBD1 aligns across 8 bases. There are 14 residues in the CDR3. The V and J ends lost 5 bases and 6 bases, in that order; junction bases with no gene match: 6. CDR1 is LNHDA and CDR2 is SQIVND in the germline V gene (reference sequence). The CDR3 bases are TGTGCCAGTAGTCCCCCAGGACAGGGTCAGCCCCAGCATTTT. This gives the protein CASSPPGQGQPQHF.

The V call is TRBV5-6, the J call TRBJ2-1; 13 bases line up with TRBD2. V gave up 4 bases and J gave up 4 bases; unmatched junction bases: 5. CDR1 and CDR2 from the germline V gene are SGHDT and YYEEEE. The CDR3 loop spans 16 amino acids. CDR3 in amino acids: CASSPRTSGRYNEQFF. The CDR3, as DNA: TGTGCCAGCAGCCCCAGGACTAGCGGGAGATACAATGAGCAGTTCTTC.

On this clone: Within the sample, other DNA sequences also encode this same CDR3. The rearrangement uses TRBV6-5 and TRBJ2-2; TRBD1 is a possible D gene (6 bases). The CDR3 totals 14 residues. V lost 1 base and J lost 3, with 6 bases in between. The germline V gene has CDR1 MNHEY and CDR2 SVGAGI. The CDR3 here is CASSYYRDTGELFF. The CDR3 region has the DNA TGTGCCAGCAGTTACTACAGGGACACCGGGGAGCTGTTTTTT.

The chain recombines TRBV19 with TRBJ1-2; no reliable D call. Trimming stripped 10 bases from V and 6 bases from J, with 15 bases between. The CDR3 length is 12 residues. From germline, CDR1 is LNHDA and CDR2 SQIVND (reference sequence). CDR3 sequence (DNA): TGTGCCACCGATGACGGGTCCGATGGCTACACCTTC. It is translated as CATDDGSDGYTF.

CDR3 DNA sequence: TGTGCCAGCAAAGAGGCGGGACGCTCCTACAATGAGCAGTTCTTC. Its protein product is CASKEAGRSYNEQFF. The rearrangement joins TRBV3-1 (or the pseudogene TRBV3-2) to TRBJ2-1, with D possibly matching TRBD2 (6 bases). V was pared by 7 bases and J by 0 bases, with 13 bases between. The CDR3 sequence is 15 residues long. Germline V gene data show CDR1 as LGHDT and CDR2 as YNNKEL (reference sequence).

The chain has TRBV28 and TRBJ1-1; 7 bases are a match to TRBD1. The germline V gene encodes CDR1 MDHEN and CDR2 SYDVKM. The V gene end was trimmed by 3 bases and the J gene end by 10 bases; junction bases not matched to a gene: 11. The CDR3 consists of 14 residues. This CDR3 is CASSFLGDSRGAFF. The CDR3 DNA reads TGTGCCAGCAGTTTCCTTGGGGACAGTCGGGGAGCTTTCTTT.

The J gene is TRBJ2-2, the V gene TRBV9; 10 bases are shared with TRBD2. The length of the CDR3 is 14 residues. Trimming took 5 bases from V and 4 from J; bases not matched to a gene: 2. Germline lookup yields CDR1 SGDLS and CDR2 YYNGEE. The CDR3 DNA is TGTGCCAGCAGGAGACTAGCGGGCACCGGGGAGCTGTTTTTT. Protein: CASRRLAGTGELFF.

The V call is TRBV5-1, the J call TRBJ1-1; D gene uncertain. There are 14 residues in the CDR3. The germline gives CDR1 SGHRS, CDR2 YFSETQ. V dropped 0 bases and J dropped 1 base, with 7 bases sitting between them. CDR3 bases: TGCGCCAGCAGCTTGGGAGGGTGGAACACTGAAGCTTTCTTT. This sequence encodes CASSLGGWNTEAFF.

This clone was counted a few times. This chain connects TRBV7-9 to TRBJ1-6, with 9 bases that match TRBD1. The germline gives CDR1 SEHNR, CDR2 FQNEAQ (reference sequence). Losses at the gene ends were 1 base for V and 9 bases for J; bases not matched to a gene: 7. The CDR3 has 16 amino acids. Here the CDR3 DNA reads TGTGCCAGCAGCTTAGGCCCGACAGGGGGAGGTTCACCCCTCCACTTT. Amino acids: CASSLGPTGGGSPLHF.

The CDR3 reads CASSFTWRAGELYGYTF. The DNA of the CDR3 is TGTGCCAGCAGCTTTACTTGGCGGGCAGGGGAATTATATGGCTACACCTTC. The V call is TRBV28, the J call TRBJ1-2, with D perhaps TRBD1 (6 bases). This CDR3 is 17 amino acids long. V lost 6 bases to trimming and J lost 5 bases, with 25 bases between them. Germline CDR1 and CDR2: MDHEN and SYDVKM.

The V call is TRBV9, the J call TRBJ2-5, with TRBD1 as a possible D gene (6 bases). The CDR3 covers 15 residues. V was cut by 3 bases and J by 4 bases, with 16 bases left in between. The V gene's germline CDR1 is SGDLS and CDR2 YYNGEE. The CDR3 sequence is CASSARQEGRETQYF. CDR3 DNA: TGTGCCAGCAGCGCGAGACAGGAAGGGAGAGAGACCCAGTACTTC.

This chain uses TRBV11-2 with TRBJ2-4; D is unresolved. This CDR3 region has 18 residues. V lost 1 base, J lost 1 base, and 17 bases lay in between. Germline V gene lookup returns CDR1 SGHAT and CDR2 FQNNGV. The CDR3 reads CASSLVASDFSAKNIQYF. CDR3 bases: TGTGCCAGCAGCTTAGTGGCCAGTGACTTTTCGGCCAAAAACATTCAGTACTTC.

V and J are TRBV7-8 and TRBJ1-4, with D possibly matching TRBD1 (5 bases). This CDR3 is built from 15 residues. V was clipped by 1 base and J by 4 bases, with 10 bases between them. Germline assignment: CDR1 SGHVS and CDR2 FQNEAQ. The CDR3, as DNA: TGTGCCAGCAGCTTAGGTCTTCAGGGTAATGAAAAACTGTTTTTT. Protein product: CASSLGLQGNEKLFF.

The V gene is TRBV4-1, the J gene TRBJ2-1, with TRBD2 identical over 10 bases. This CDR3 has 17 residues. V trimming: 1 base; J trimming: 4 bases; junction bases outside the gene matches: 7. CDR1 MGHRA and CDR2 YSYEKL come from the germline V gene. The CDR3 here is CASSQGHSGGSYNEQFF. The CDR3 bases are TGCGCCAGCAGCCAAGGTCATAGCGGGGGGTCTTACAATGAGCAGTTCTTC.

This chain links TRBV27 with TRBJ2-1, with D perhaps TRBD2 (5 bases). Trimming stripped 3 bases from V and 7 bases from J, with 13 bases between. The CDR3 totals 14 residues. Germline values: CDR1 MNHEY, CDR2 SMNVEV (reference sequence). CDR3 nucleotide sequence: TGTGCCAGCAGTTTTCTGGGAGTCGGAAATGAGCAGTTCTTC. Amino acids: CASSFLGVGNEQFF.

This chain joins TRBV13 and TRBJ2-1; 8 bases fit TRBD1. The CDR3 consists of 17 residues. Losses at the gene ends were 3 bases for V and 0 bases for J; bases not matched to a gene: 7. CDR1 and CDR2 (germline): PRHDT, FYEKMQ (reference sequence). The CDR3 loop reads CASSFLGQGSSYNEQFF. CDR3 nucleotides: TGTGCCAGCAGCTTTCTAGGACAGGGAAGCTCCTACAATGAGCAGTTCTTC.

This clone was recorded only once. The CDR3: CASRAGTGLRNEQFF. In nucleotides, the CDR3 is TGTGCCAGCAGGGCCGGGACAGGGCTACGTAATGAGCAGTTCTTC. The rearrangement joins TRBV2 to TRBJ2-1, with 9 bases lining up with TRBD1. The CDR3 sequence is 15 residues long. V shed 6 bases, J shed 7 bases, and the junction held 10 bases outside the gene matches. CDR1 and CDR2 (germline): SNHLY, FYNNEI. Looking up the rest from reference TRBV2 and TRBJ2-1 gives the full variable domain: EPEVTQTPSHQVTQMGQEVILRCVPISNHLYFYWYRQILGQKVEFLVSFYNNEISEKSEIFDDQFSVERPDGSNFTLKIRSTKLEDSAMYFCASRAGTGLRNEQFFGPGTRLTVL.

The chain carries TRBV29-1 and TRBJ2-5; 9 positions agree with TRBD2. There are 13 residues in the CDR3. Germline trimming cut 4 bases from V and 2 bases from J; bases unmatched to any gene: 2. CDR1 is SQVTM and CDR2 is ANQGSEA in the germline V gene. Written as DNA, the CDR3 is TGCAGCGTTGTGGCGGGGGGGCAAGAGACCCAGTACTTC. Residues: CSVVAGGQETQYF.

The genes are TRBV6-5 and TRBJ2-7; D is possibly TRBD2 (5 bases). CDR1 MNHEY and CDR2 SVGAGI come from the germline V gene. This CDR3 comprises 11 residues. Trimming pared 10 bases from V and 4 bases from J, leaving 11 bases between. CDR3 sequence (DNA): TGTGCCACCCTGAGGGCTTACGAGCAGTACTTC. Its translation is CATLRAYEQYF.

This sequence joins TRBV5-6 and TRBJ1-3, with a tentative D call TRBD1 (6 bases). The CDR3 runs 16 residues. Germline assignment: CDR1 SGHDT and CDR2 YYEEEE. Deletions cut 1 base from V and 0 bases from J, with 11 bases between. The CDR3 nucleotides read TGTGCCAGCAGCTTGTCCACAGGGAGCTCTGGAAACACCATATATTTT. Amino acids: CASSLSTGSSGNTIYF.

CDR3 nucleotides: TGTGCCAGCAGCTTAATAGGCGGGGGCAACACCGGGGAGCTGTTTTTT. Its protein product is CASSLIGGGNTGELFF. The chain links TRBV7-9 to TRBJ2-2; a possible D gene is TRBD2 (7 bases). Trimming stripped 2 bases from V and 2 bases from J, with 12 bases between. Germline CDR1 and CDR2: SEHNR and FQNEAQ (reference sequence). The CDR3 has 16 amino acids. The whole variable domain, filled in from reference TRBV7-9 and TRBJ2-2, reads DTGVSQNPRHKITKRGQNVTFRCDPISEHNRLYWYRQTLGQGPEFLTYFQNEAQLEKSRLLSDRFSAERPKGSFSTLEIQRTEQGDSAMYLCASSLIGGGNTGELFFGEGSRLTVL.

V is TRBV29-1 and J is TRBJ2-3; 7 nucleotides match TRBD2. Germline loops: CDR1 SQVTM, CDR2 ANQGSEA. The CDR3 has 15 amino acids. V was pared by 0 bases and J by 2 bases, with 5 bases of the junction left unmatched. For the CDR3, the DNA is TGCAGCGTTGAAGATCGGCGGGAGTTCACAGATACGCAGTATTTT. Translated, it gives CSVEDRREFTDTQYF.

The gene calls are TRBV10-2 and TRBJ2-1; a possible D gene is TRBD1 (6 bases). The CDR3 is made up of 15 amino acids. Trimming pared 7 bases from V and 1 base from J, leaving 14 bases between. Germline CDR1 is WSHSY and CDR2 is SAAADI. The CDR3 region has the DNA TGCGCCAGCAAAGAGACAGGCCTTTCCTACAATGAGCAGTTCTTC. It translates to CASKETGLSYNEQFF.